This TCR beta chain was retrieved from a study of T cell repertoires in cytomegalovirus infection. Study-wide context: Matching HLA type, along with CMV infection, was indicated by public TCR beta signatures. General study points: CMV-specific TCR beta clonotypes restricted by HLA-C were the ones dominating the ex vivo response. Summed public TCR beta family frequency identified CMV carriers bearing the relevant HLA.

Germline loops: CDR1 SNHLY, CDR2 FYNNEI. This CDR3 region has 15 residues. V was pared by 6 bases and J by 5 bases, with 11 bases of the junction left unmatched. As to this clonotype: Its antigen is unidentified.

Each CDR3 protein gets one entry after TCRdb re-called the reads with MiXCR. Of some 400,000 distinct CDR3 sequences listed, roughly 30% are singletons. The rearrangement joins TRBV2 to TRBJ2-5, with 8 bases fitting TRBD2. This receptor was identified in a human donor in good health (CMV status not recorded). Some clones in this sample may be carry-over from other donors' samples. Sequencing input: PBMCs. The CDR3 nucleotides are TGTGCCAGCAGCGCTCGGGGGGGGGCATATGAGACCCAGTACTTC. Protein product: CASSARGGAYETQYF. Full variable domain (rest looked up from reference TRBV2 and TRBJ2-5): EPEVTQTPSHQVTQMGQEVILRCVPISNHLYFYWYRQILGQKVEFLVSFYNNEISEKSEIFDDQFSVERPDGSNFTLKIRSTKLEDSAMYFCASSARGGAYETQYFGPGTRLLVL.